Below, 18 T cell receptor beta chains from the same sample are listed, as sequenced in a study of OX40 agonist ivuxolimab in advanced cancers. TCRdb's copy holds only in-frame clones and misses some; the assay was immunoSEQ multiplex PCR. The sample records under 90,000 clones, roughly 90% being singletons. Material: CD4+ or CD8+ T cells sorted from blood, obtained in a trial of the OX40 agonist ivuxolimab. These receptors were obtained from an adult with an advanced solid tumor such as melanoma, head and neck, liver or kidney cancer.

The genes are TRBV30 and TRBJ2-3, with TRBD2 matching 7 bases. The V and J ends lost 0 bases and 1 base, in that order; junction bases with no gene match: 4. Per germline, CDR1 GTSNPN and CDR2 SVGIG (reference sequence). The CDR3 is 15 amino acids. The CDR3 loop reads CAWSVLRGGTDTQYF. In DNA form, the CDR3 reads TGTGCCTGGAGTGTACTACGGGGGGGCACAGATACGCAGTATTTT.

The gene calls are TRBV5-4 and TRBJ2-7; 10 bases fit TRBD2. Looked up from germline, CDR1 is SGHNT and CDR2 is YYREEE (reference sequence). The CDR3 runs to 15 residues. V was pared by 0 bases and J by 3 bases, with 3 bases of the junction left unmatched. CDR3 loop: CASSLGTSGNYEQYF. DNA for the CDR3: TGTGCCAGCAGCTTGGGGACTAGCGGAAACTACGAGCAGTACTTC.

The V call is TRBV7-7, the J call TRBJ2-7, with a possible D match to TRBD1 (5 bases). Germline V gene lookup returns CDR1 SSHAT and CDR2 FNYEAQ (reference sequence). The CDR3 extends over 13 amino acids. V was cut by 1 base and J by 5 bases, with 9 bases left in between. The chain's CDR3 is CASSLGIGDEQYF. Written as DNA, the CDR3 is TGTGCCAGCAGCTTAGGGATAGGGGACGAGCAGTACTTC.

This chain links TRBV27 with TRBJ2-2; weak D call: TRBD1 (6 bases). This CDR3 is 13 amino acids long. CDR1 and CDR2 from the germline V gene are MNHEY and SMNVEV (reference sequence). The germline V and J ends were trimmed by 4 bases and 7 bases, with 10 bases remaining between them. The CDR3 protein is CASSSDRRGELFF. CDR3 DNA sequence: TGTGCCAGCAGTTCCGACAGGCGCGGGGAGCTGTTTTTT.

The chain links TRBV7-3 to TRBJ2-6; unclear D gene. V was cut by 5 bases and J by 2 bases, with 7 bases left in between. The V gene's germline CDR1 is SGHTA and CDR2 FQGTGA. The CDR3 spans 14 residues. The CDR3 DNA reads as TGTGCCAGCAGCCCTAGGGCTGGGGCCAACGTCCTGACTTTC. This encodes CASSPRAGANVLTF.

This clone has more than one count but fewer than ten. The V and J genes are TRBV19 and TRBJ1-2; 8 bases line up with TRBD1. The V and J ends lost 4 bases and 1 base, in that order; junction bases with no gene match: 5. Looked up from germline, CDR1 is LNHDA and CDR2 is SQIVND (reference sequence). The CDR3 loop spans 15 amino acids. The CDR3 is CASSTQTGDNYGYTF. CDR3 nucleotide sequence: TGTGCCAGTAGTACCCAGACAGGGGATAACTATGGCTACACCTTC.

V is TRBV6-1 and J is TRBJ2-2; 13 positions match TRBD2. Germline V gene data show CDR1 as MNHNS and CDR2 as SASEGT. This CDR3 region has 18 residues. J gave up 4 bases and V 4 bases, and 9 bases lay outside the gene matches. CDR3 amino acids: CASSGLAGGPAFTGELFF. In nucleotides, the CDR3 is TGTGCCAGCAGTGGACTAGCGGGGGGACCTGCATTCACCGGGGAGCTGTTTTTT.

The chain employs TRBV6-1 and TRBJ1-1, with 8 bases aligning to TRBD1. With V trimmed by 6 bases and J by 2 bases, 5 bases remained unmatched. Per the germline V gene, CDR1 is MNHNS and CDR2 is SASEGT. This CDR3 has 14 amino acids. The CDR3 DNA is TGTGCCAGCAGCGCGGGACAGGTAAACACTGAAGCTTTCTTT. Amino acids: CASSAGQVNTEAFF.

The genes are TRBV10-3 and TRBJ1-4; 11 nucleotides match TRBD1. The CDR3 has 15 amino acids. With 3 bases clipped from V and 8 bases from J, the junction kept 5 bases outside the gene matches. CDR1 is ENHRY and CDR2 is SYGVKD in the germline V gene. The CDR3 spells CAISESGTGGEKLFF. The CDR3 nucleotides read TGTGCCATCAGTGAATCCGGGACAGGGGGGGAAAAACTGTTTTTT.

This clone occurred once. This chain links TRBV7-2 with TRBJ1-2; D is possibly TRBD1 (5 bases). The CDR3 is 14 residues long. CDR1 is SGHTA, CDR2 FQGNSA, per germline. V lost 5 bases and J lost 0, with 10 bases in between. The CDR3 sequence: CASSPGGANYGYTF. In nucleotides, the CDR3 is TGTGCCAGCAGCCCCGGGGGTGCTAACTATGGCTACACCTTC. Combining the CDR3 with reference TRBV7-2 and TRBJ1-2 gives the whole variable domain GAGVSQSPSNKVTEKGKDVELRCDPISGHTALYWYRQSLGQGLEFLIYFQGNSAPDKSGLPSDRFSAERTGGSVSTLTIQRTQQEDSAVYLCASSPGGANYGYTFGSGTRLTVV.

The chain joins TRBV6-1 to TRBJ2-7, with TRBD1 matching over 11 bases. The CDR3 is 15 residues long. Germline V gives CDR1 MNHNS, CDR2 SASEGT. Trimming at V came to 6 bases and at J to 3 bases, leaving 7 bases not matched to a gene. DNA of the CDR3: TGTGCCAGCAGCCGGGGCGGGACAGGGGGCTACGAGCAGTACTTC. Translating it yields CASSRGGTGGYEQYF.

This clone was seen a single time. This chain's CDR3 is CASTHLSNQPQHF. The CDR3 DNA is TGTGCCAGCACACACCTTAGCAATCAGCCCCAGCATTTT. V is TRBV2 and J is TRBJ1-5; no reliable D call. The ends were cut back, 7 bases at V and 0 bases at J, with 7 bases in the middle. The CDR3 covers 13 residues. Per the germline V gene, CDR1 is SNHLY and CDR2 is FYNNEI.

CDR3 bases: TGTGCTAGTGGTTTGGATTATCCAGGGGATCTTAATGAAAAACTGTTTTTT. This translates into CASGLDYPGDLNEKLFF. J is TRBJ1-4 and V is TRBV12-5; perhaps TRBD1 as D (6 bases). CDR1 is LGHNT and CDR2 is FRNRAP in the germline V gene. V was shortened by 1 base and J by 4 bases, with 16 bases between the two germline ends. The CDR3 extends over 17 amino acids.

The chain recombines TRBV9 with TRBJ2-7; unclear D gene. Germline assignment: CDR1 SGDLS and CDR2 YYNGEE. The V and J ends lost 0 bases and 4 bases respectively, with 11 bases between them. The CDR3 is 14 residues long. CDR3 bases: TGTGCCAGCAGCGTAGCTGTTTACGGGTACGAGCAGTACTTC. Translation: CASSVAVYGYEQYF.

The rearrangement uses TRBV19 and TRBJ1-5, with D hard to call. Germline loops: CDR1 LNHDA, CDR2 SQIVND (reference sequence). V lost 3 bases and J 7 bases, leaving 13 bases between the germline ends. The CDR3 has 14 amino acids. The CDR3 nucleotides are TGTGCCAGTAGTATCTCCGGGCCCGGGCAGCCCCAGCATTTT. Translated: CASSISGPGQPQHF.

V is TRBV19 and J is TRBJ1-2; perhaps TRBD1 as D (5 bases). V was pared by 9 bases and J by 3 bases, with 8 bases between. CDR3 size: 11 residues. In germline, CDR1 is LNHDA, CDR2 SQIVND (reference sequence). Written as DNA, the CDR3 is TGTGCCAGCAAGACAGACTATGGCTACACCTTC. This translates into CASKTDYGYTF.

The gene calls are TRBV4-1 and TRBJ2-2; TRBD2 matches at 11 bases. The CDR3 loop spans 17 amino acids. CDR1 is MGHRA and CDR2 is YSYEKL in the germline V gene. V lost 5 bases, J lost 7 bases, and 12 bases stayed unmatched. The CDR3: CASSVRASGRTGGELFF. CDR3 DNA: TGCGCCAGCAGCGTCCGGGCTAGCGGGAGGACGGGCGGGGAGCTGTTTTTT.

The CDR3: CASSLRSSTGGTEAFF. CDR3 nucleotides: TGTGCCAGCAGTTTGAGATCCTCGACAGGTGGCACTGAAGCTTTCTTT. This chain joins TRBV6-5 and TRBJ1-1, with D possibly matching TRBD1 (6 bases). CDR1 is MNHEY and CDR2 is SVGAGI in the germline V gene. V shed 4 bases and J shed 4 bases, with 19 bases lying between them. The CDR3 covers 16 residues.